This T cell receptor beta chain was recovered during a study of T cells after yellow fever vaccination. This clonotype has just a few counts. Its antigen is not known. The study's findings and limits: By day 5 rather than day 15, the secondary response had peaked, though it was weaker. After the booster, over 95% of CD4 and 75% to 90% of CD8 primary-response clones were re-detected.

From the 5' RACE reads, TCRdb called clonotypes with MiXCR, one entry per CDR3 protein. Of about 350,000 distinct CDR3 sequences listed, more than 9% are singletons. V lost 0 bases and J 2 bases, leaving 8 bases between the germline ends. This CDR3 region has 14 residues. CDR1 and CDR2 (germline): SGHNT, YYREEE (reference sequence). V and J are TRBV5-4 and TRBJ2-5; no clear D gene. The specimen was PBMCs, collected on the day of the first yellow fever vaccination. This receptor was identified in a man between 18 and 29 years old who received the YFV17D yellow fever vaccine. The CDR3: CASSLVNSQETQYF. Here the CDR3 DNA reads TGTGCCAGCAGCTTGGTAAATTCTCAAGAGACCCAGTACTTC.